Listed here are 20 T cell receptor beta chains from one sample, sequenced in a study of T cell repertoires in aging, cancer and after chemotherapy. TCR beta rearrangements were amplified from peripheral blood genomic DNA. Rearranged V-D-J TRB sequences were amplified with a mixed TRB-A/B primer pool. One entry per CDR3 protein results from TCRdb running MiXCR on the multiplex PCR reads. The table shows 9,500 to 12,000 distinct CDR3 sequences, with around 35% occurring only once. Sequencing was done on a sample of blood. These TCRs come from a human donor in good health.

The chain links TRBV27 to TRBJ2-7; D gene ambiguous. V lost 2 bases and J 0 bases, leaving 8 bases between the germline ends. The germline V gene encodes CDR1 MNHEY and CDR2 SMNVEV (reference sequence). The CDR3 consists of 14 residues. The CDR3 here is CASSLAGPSYEQYF. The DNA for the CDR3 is TGTGCCAGCAGTTTAGCAGGCCCCTCCTACGAGCAGTACTTC.

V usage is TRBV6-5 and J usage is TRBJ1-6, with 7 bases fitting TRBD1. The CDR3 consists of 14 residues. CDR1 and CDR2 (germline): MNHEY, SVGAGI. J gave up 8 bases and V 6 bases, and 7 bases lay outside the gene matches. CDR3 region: CASSRGGLDSPLHF. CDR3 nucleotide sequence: TGTGCCAGCAGCCGAGGGGGCCTTGATTCACCCCTCCACTTT.

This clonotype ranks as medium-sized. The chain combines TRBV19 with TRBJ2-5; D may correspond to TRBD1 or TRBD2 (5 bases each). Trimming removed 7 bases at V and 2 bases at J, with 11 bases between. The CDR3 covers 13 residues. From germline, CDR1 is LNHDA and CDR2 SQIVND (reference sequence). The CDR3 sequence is CASTGQDQETQYF. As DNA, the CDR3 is TGTGCCAGTACGGGGCAGGATCAAGAGACCCAGTACTTC.

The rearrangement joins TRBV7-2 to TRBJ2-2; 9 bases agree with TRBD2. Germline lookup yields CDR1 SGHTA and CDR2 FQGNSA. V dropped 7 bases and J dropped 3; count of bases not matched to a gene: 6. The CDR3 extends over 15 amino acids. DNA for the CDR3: TGTGCCAGCACCTACACTAGCGGGTACACCGGGGAGCTGTTTTTT. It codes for CASTYTSGYTGELFF.

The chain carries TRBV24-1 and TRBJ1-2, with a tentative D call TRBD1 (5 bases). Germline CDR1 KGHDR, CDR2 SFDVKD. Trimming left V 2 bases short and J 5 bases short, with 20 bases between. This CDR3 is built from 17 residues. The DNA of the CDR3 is TGTGCCACCAGTGATTCCGGGACCCAGAACACTCCTTATGGCTACACCTTC. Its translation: CATSDSGTQNTPYGYTF.

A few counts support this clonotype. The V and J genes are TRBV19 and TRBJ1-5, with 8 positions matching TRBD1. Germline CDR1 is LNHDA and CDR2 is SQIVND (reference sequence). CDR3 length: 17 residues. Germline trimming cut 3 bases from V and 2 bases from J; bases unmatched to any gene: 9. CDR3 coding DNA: TGTGCCAGTAGTATGGTCGACAGGGGTCTCGGCAATCAGCCCCAGCATTTT. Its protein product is CASSMVDRGLGNQPQHF. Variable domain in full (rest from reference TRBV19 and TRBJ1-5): DGGITQSPKYLFRKEGQNVTLSCEQNLNHDAMYWYRQDPGQGLRLIYYSQIVNDFQKGDIAEGYSVSREKKESFPLTVTSAQKNPTAFYLCASSMVDRGLGNQPQHFGDGTRLSIL.

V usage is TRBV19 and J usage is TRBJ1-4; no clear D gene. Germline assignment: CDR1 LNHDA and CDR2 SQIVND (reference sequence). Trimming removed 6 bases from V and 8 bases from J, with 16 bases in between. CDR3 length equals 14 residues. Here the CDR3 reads CASSLLSIREKLFF. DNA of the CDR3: TGTGCCAGTAGCCTCCTGAGTATTCGAGAAAAACTGTTTTTT.

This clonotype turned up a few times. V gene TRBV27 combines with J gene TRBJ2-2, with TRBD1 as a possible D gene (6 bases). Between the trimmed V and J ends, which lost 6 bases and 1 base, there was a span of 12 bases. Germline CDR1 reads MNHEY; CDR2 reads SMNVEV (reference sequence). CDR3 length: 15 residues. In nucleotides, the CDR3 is TGTGCCAGCAGCGCACAGGGTTGGAACACCGGGGAGCTGTTTTTT. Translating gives CASSAQGWNTGELFF.

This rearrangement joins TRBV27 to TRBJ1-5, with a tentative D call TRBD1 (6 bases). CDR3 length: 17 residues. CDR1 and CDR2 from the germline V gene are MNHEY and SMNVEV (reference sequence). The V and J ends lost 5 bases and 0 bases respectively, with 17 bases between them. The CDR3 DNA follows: TGTGCCAGCAGTGCGCGATGGACAGCTTATAGCAATCAGCCCCAGCATTTT. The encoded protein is CASSARWTAYSNQPQHF.

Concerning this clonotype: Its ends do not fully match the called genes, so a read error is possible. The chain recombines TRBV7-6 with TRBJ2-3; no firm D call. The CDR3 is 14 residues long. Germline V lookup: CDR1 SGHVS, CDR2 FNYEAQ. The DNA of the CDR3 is TGTGTCAGCAGCTTTGTACTCAGCACAGATACGCAGTATTTT. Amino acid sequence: CVSSFVLSTDTQYF.

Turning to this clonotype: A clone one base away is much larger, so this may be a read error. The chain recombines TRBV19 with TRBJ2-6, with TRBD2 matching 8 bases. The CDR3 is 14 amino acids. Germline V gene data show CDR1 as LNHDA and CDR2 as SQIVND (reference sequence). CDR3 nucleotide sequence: TGTGCCAGTCGCCCCGGGGGGGGGGCCAACGTCCTGGCTTTC. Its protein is CASRPGGGANVLAF.

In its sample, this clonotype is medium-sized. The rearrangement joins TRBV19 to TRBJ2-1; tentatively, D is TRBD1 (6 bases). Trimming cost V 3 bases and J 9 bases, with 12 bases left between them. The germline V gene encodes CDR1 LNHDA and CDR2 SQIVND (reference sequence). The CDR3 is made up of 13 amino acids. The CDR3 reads CASSIGTIIEQFF. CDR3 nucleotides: TGTGCCAGTAGTATCGGGACAATCATTGAGCAGTTCTTC.

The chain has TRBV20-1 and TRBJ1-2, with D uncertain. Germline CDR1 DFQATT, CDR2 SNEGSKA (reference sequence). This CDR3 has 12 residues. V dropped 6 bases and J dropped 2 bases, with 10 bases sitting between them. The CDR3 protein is CSAPSENYGYTF. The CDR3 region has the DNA TGCAGTGCCCCCTCCGAGAACTATGGCTACACCTTC.

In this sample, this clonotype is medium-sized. The DNA of the CDR3 is TGTGCCAGTAGTAGGGAGGACAGCACCAAATACGAGCAGTACTTC. The encoded protein is CASSREDSTKYEQYF. V gene TRBV19 combines with J gene TRBJ2-7; D might be TRBD1 or TRBD2, each matching 6 bases. V was trimmed by 4 bases and J by 4 bases, leaving 17 bases between them. The CDR3 is 15 residues long. In germline, CDR1 is LNHDA, CDR2 SQIVND (reference sequence).

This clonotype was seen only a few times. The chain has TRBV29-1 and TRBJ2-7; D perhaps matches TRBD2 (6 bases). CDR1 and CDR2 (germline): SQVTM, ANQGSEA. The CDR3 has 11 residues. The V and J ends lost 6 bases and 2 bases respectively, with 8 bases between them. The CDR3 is CSVPGAYEQYF. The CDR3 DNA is TGCAGCGTCCCGGGGGCCTACGAGCAGTACTTC.

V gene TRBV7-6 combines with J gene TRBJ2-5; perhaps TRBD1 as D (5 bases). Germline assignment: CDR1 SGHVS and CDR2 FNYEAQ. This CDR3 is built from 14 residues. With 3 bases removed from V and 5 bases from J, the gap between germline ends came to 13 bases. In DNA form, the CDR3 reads TGTGCCAGCAGCTTGGAAGGGGTCGCCGAGACCCAGTACTTC. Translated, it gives CASSLEGVAETQYF.

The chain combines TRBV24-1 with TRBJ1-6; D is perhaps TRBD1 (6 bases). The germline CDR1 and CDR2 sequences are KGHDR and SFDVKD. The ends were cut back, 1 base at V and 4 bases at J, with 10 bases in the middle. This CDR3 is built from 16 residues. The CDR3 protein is CATSDLTGHYNSPLHF. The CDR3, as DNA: TGTGCCACCAGTGATTTAACGGGACATTATAATTCACCCCTCCACTTT.

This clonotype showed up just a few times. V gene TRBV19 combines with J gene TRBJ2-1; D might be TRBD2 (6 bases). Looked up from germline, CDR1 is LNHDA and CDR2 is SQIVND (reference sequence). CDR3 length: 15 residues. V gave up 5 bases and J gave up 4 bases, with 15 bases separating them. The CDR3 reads CASSPPSGLYNEQFF. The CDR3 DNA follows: TGTGCCAGTAGTCCCCCCAGCGGGCTGTACAATGAGCAGTTCTTC.

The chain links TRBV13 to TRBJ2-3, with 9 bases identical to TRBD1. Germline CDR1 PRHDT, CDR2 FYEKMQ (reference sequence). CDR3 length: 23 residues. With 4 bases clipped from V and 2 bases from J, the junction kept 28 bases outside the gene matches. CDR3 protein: CASSSGQGVKDLHQRLFTDTQYF. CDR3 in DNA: TGTGCCAGCAGCTCGGGACAGGGTGTAAAAGACCTACATCAACGACTTTTCACAGATACGCAGTATTTT.

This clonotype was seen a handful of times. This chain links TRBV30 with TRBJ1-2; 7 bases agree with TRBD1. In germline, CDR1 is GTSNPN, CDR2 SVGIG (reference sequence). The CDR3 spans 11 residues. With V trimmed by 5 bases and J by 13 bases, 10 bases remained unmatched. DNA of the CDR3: TGTGCCTGGGGGGGACAGAGCCTAGGCACCTTC. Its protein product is CAWGGQSLGTF.